This T cell receptor beta chain was obtained from a study of T cells in Graves' hyperthyroidism and ophthalmopathy. The TCR beta CDR3 regions underwent amplification using RNA transcripts as the source. HTBI primers drove first-round RT-PCR of the TCR CDR3. TCRdb re-analysed the multiplex PCR reads in MiXCR, keeping a single row per CDR3 protein. The data contain a few hundred thousand distinct CDR3 sequences, 15% to 20% of them singletons. The sample consisted of blood. This clonotype was sampled from an older woman with Graves' ophthalmopathy.

The CDR3 DNA sequence: TGTGCCAGCAGCGTGCGGGACGCAAAGTATGGCTACACCTTC. Its protein is CASSVRDAKYGYTF. The chain combines TRBV9 with TRBJ1-2; D possibly corresponds to TRBD1 (5 bases). The CDR3 totals 14 residues. The V and J ends lost 2 bases and 5 bases respectively, with 13 bases between them. Germline V CDR1 and CDR2: SGDLS, YYNGEE.